Below, 11 T cell receptor beta chains from the same sample are listed, as sequenced in a study of T-cell reconstitution after alpha-beta-depleted transplantation in children (dated by TCRdb to the mid-2010s). The library was built by means of PCR. TCRdb shows the sequencer as Illumina HiSeq 2500. TCR library preparation used molecular barcoding, with unique molecular identifiers applied to normalize quantification of the TCRbeta repertoire. Clones were called with MiXCR by TCRdb after fastp trimmed the public reads at Q25, and only in-frame beta chains were retained. For every CDR3 protein sequence, its rows merge into one entry that carries the most common genes and DNA. This sample is represented by about 640,000 distinct CDR3 sequences; over 15% of them were singletons. The ten largest clones capture 0.9% to 1.2% of the sample. The input for sequencing was PBMCs from the stem cell graft donor, taken from the stem cell graft. These receptors were taken from a human donor who donated a stem cell graft to a child with acute myeloid leukemia.

The genes are TRBV11-2 and TRBJ2-3; tentatively, D is TRBD2 (6 bases). V lost 4 bases to trimming and J lost 10 bases, with 15 bases between them. Per the germline V gene, CDR1 is SGHAT and CDR2 is FQNNGV. The CDR3 loop spans 13 amino acids. The CDR3 loop reads CASSSLGGYAQYF. The CDR3 region has the DNA TGTGCCAGCAGCTCCCTTGGGGGGTACGCGCAGTATTTT.

This clonotype occurred a few times. The rearrangement joins TRBV7-9 to TRBJ1-2; possibly TRBD1 for D (5 bases). Germline V gene sequence: CDR1 SEHNR, CDR2 FQNEAQ (reference sequence). The CDR3 runs 14 residues. The germline V and J ends were trimmed by 5 bases and 4 bases, with 14 bases remaining between them. The CDR3 is CASSPGLQPYGYTF. The CDR3 bases are TGTGCCAGCAGCCCAGGGTTGCAGCCCTATGGCTACACCTTC.

This clonotype has a count of ten or more. The chain links TRBV20-1 to TRBJ2-5, with 7 bases matching TRBD1. CDR3 size: 13 residues. The ends lost 6 bases at V and 3 bases at J; junction bases unmatched: 7. CDR1 is DFQATT, CDR2 SNEGSKA, per germline (reference sequence). This CDR3 reads CSARLQGKETQYF. The CDR3 DNA follows: TGCAGTGCCAGATTACAGGGGAAAGAGACCCAGTACTTC.

The sample holds many counts of this clonotype. The chain carries TRBV12-3 or TRBV12-4 and TRBJ2-5; D might be TRBD1 (5 bases). The CDR3 totals 14 residues. V lost 1 base and J 2 bases, leaving 8 bases between the germline ends. This CDR3 is CASSLDRSQETQYF. The CDR3 region has the DNA TGTGCCAGCAGTTTAGACAGGAGTCAAGAGACCCAGTACTTC.

CDR3 residues: CASSEQGGWYEQYF. The CDR3 DNA is TGTGCCAGCAGCGAACAAGGTGGCTGGTACGAGCAGTACTTC. The chain joins TRBV7-2 to TRBJ2-7, with D unclear. V shed 5 bases and J shed 4 bases, with 15 bases lying between them. The germline gives CDR1 SGHTA, CDR2 FQGNSA. The CDR3 covers 14 residues.

J is TRBJ1-1 and V is TRBV25-1; 7 bases map to TRBD1. The germline V gene has CDR1 MGHDK and CDR2 SYGVNS. The CDR3 length is 14 residues. J lost 5 bases, V lost 3 bases, and 6 bases had no gene match. The CDR3, as DNA: TGTGCCAGCAGTGAGCTCCAGGGGGGGACTGAAGCTTTCTTT. Residues: CASSELQGGTEAFF.

This clonotype has a count of ten or more. The chain is built from TRBV29-1 and TRBJ2-1; D is unclear. This CDR3 is 13 amino acids long. Trimming pared 5 bases from V and 0 bases from J, leaving 8 bases between. Germline lookup yields CDR1 SQVTM and CDR2 ANQGSEA. The CDR3 reads CSVLPSSYNEQFF. CDR3 nucleotide sequence: TGCAGCGTTTTGCCTTCCTCCTACAATGAGCAGTTCTTC.

This sequence joins TRBV4-1 and TRBJ2-1, with TRBD2 as a possible D gene (5 bases). Germline assignment: CDR1 MGHRA and CDR2 YSYEKL. V lost 3 bases and J 12 bases, leaving 18 bases between the germline ends. CDR3 length equals 14 residues. The CDR3 DNA is TGCGCCAGCAGCCATGAAGAGAGGGAGAGGGTGCAGTTCTTC. Its translation: CASSHEERERVQFF.

This clonotype showed up many times. The chain couples TRBV20-1 to TRBJ1-2; D might be TRBD1 (6 bases). The CDR3 length is 13 residues. Germline V CDR1 and CDR2: DFQATT, SNEGSKA (reference sequence). Trimming took off 5 bases at V and 1 base at J, with 11 bases between the two ends. The DNA of the CDR3 is TGCAGTGCTGCACAGGGCCTTAACTATGGCTACACCTTC. This codes for CSAAQGLNYGYTF.

V gene TRBV7-3 combines with J gene TRBJ1-1; TRBD1 matches at 9 bases. With V trimmed by 5 bases and J by 7 bases, 11 bases remained unmatched. The CDR3 length is 15 residues. The V gene's germline CDR1 is SGHTA and CDR2 FQGTGA. CDR3 nucleotide sequence: TGTGCCAGCAGCCCCGGAATTACAGGGGGCGGTGAAGCTTTCTTT. Translated: CASSPGITGGGEAFF.

This clonotype was observed a handful of times. This chain links TRBV12-5 with TRBJ1-1, with D maybe TRBD1 (5 bases). Germline V gene lookup returns CDR1 LGHNT and CDR2 FRNRAP. Trimming cost V 4 bases and J 4 bases, with 13 bases left between them. The CDR3 length is 14 residues. The CDR3 DNA is TGTGCTAGTGGTTCCCACGGGGGGGGCACTGAAGCTTTCTTT. Its translation: CASGSHGGGTEAFF.